Below are 14 T cell receptor beta chains sequenced from a single sample in a study of CD8 T cells in Susac syndrome. RNA was extracted with the RNeasy kit, and a quantity of about 0.45 to 1 ug was reverse transcribed using random hexamers. MiXCR was run by TCRdb on the immunoSEQ multiplex PCR reads, yielding one entry per CDR3 protein. Counted here are about 210,000 distinct CDR3 sequences, 85% to 95% occurring once; the ten biggest clones make up approximately 0.15%. Sequencing was carried out using CD4+ T cells from PBMCs. The source of these receptors is a human donor with Susac syndrome.

The chain carries TRBV12-3 or TRBV12-4 and TRBJ1-4, with 9 positions matching TRBD1. This CDR3 contains 15 residues. V was clipped by 6 bases and J by 5 bases; unmatched bases: 7. This CDR3 reads CASRSTGTGNEKLFF. The DNA for the CDR3 is TGTGCCAGCAGATCCACCGGGACAGGGAATGAAAAACTGTTTTTT.

The V gene is TRBV9, the J gene TRBJ2-5; TRBD1 is a possible D gene (6 bases). Germline V gives CDR1 SGDLS, CDR2 YYNGEE. The length of the CDR3 is 17 residues. V was clipped by 0 bases and J by 2 bases, with 17 bases between them. The DNA of the CDR3 is TGTGCCAGCAGCGTAGACCCTCAAGGGGGAGTACAAGAGACCCAGTACTTC. It specifies CASSVDPQGGVQETQYF.

In this sample, this clonotype turned up once. CDR3 in DNA: TGTGCCAGTAGTATTTGGTACCGCGGTACAGGGGGTGGCACTGAAGCTTTCTTT. Translation: CASSIWYRGTGGGTEAFF. V and J are TRBV19 and TRBJ1-1, with 8 bases that match TRBD1. V shed 3 bases, J shed 4 bases, and the junction held 16 bases outside the gene matches. The length of the CDR3 is 18 residues. Germline CDR1 LNHDA, CDR2 SQIVND (reference sequence).

The chain combines TRBV9 with TRBJ1-2, with D possibly TRBD1 on 5 matching bases. V was trimmed by 6 bases and J by 2 bases, leaving 14 bases between them. Germline CDR1 reads SGDLS; CDR2 reads YYNGEE. The CDR3 sequence is 14 residues long. The CDR3 here is CASTQGTQNYGYTF. In DNA form, the CDR3 reads TGTGCCAGCACCCAAGGGACTCAAAACTATGGCTACACCTTC.

The CDR3 loop reads CASSPPWGREHGYTF. The CDR3 DNA is TGTGCCAGCAGCCCGCCTTGGGGCAGGGAACATGGCTACACCTTC. The rearrangement uses TRBV7-2 and TRBJ1-2; D may be TRBD1 (5 bases). Germline V gives CDR1 SGHTA, CDR2 FQGNSA. V was cut by 5 bases and J by 6 bases, with 19 bases left in between. The CDR3 has 15 amino acids.

The rearrangement links TRBV7-9 to TRBJ1-4; D possibly corresponds to TRBD1 (6 bases). The V and J ends lost 3 bases and 10 bases respectively, with 15 bases between them. The V gene's germline CDR1 is SEHNR and CDR2 FQNEAQ (reference sequence). This CDR3 is built from 14 residues. The CDR3 DNA follows: TGTGCCAGCAGCTTGGAGGGGGGTGTGGGAAAACTGTTTTTT. Translation gives CASSLEGGVGKLFF.

V usage is TRBV7-2 and J usage is TRBJ2-1, with a weak D call TRBD1 (5 bases). The CDR3 length is 14 residues. Germline loops: CDR1 SGHTA, CDR2 FQGNSA. Deletions cut 0 bases from V and 3 bases from J, with 6 bases between. The CDR3, as DNA: TGTGCCAGCAGCTTAGCGGGGCACTACAATGAGCAGTTCTTC. Its protein is CASSLAGHYNEQFF.

The V call is TRBV10-2, the J call TRBJ2-7, with TRBD1 identical over 9 bases. Germline values: CDR1 WSHSY, CDR2 SAAADI. V lost 6 bases, J lost 6 bases, and 6 bases stayed unmatched. The CDR3 length is 13 residues. Here the CDR3 DNA reads TGCGCCAGCAGACAGGGGGCAGGCGTCGAGCAGTACTTC. Its protein is CASRQGAGVEQYF.

CDR3 DNA sequence: TGTGCCAGCAGCTTAGACCAGTCCCCGGGGGACCGTCGAGGCTACACCTTC. It codes for CASSLDQSPGDRRGYTF. The chain recombines TRBV7-9 with TRBJ1-2; D might be TRBD1 (5 bases). CDR3 size: 17 residues. CDR1 SEHNR and CDR2 FQNEAQ come from the germline V gene (reference sequence). Trimming shortened V by 1 base and J by 8 bases, and 23 bases separated the two germline ends.

The rearrangement links TRBV12-3 or TRBV12-4 to TRBJ2-7; maybe TRBD1 (5 bases). The V end lost 5 bases, the J end lost 1 base, and 15 bases lay between the germline ends. This CDR3 is 15 amino acids long. CDR3 sequence (DNA): TGTGCCAGCAGTCCAACAGGTTTTCGGTCCTACGAGCAGTACTTC. Translation: CASSPTGFRSYEQYF.

The chain joins TRBV25-1 to TRBJ2-7, with D possibly matching TRBD2 (5 bases). Germline lookup yields CDR1 MGHDK and CDR2 SYGVNS. The V end lost 1 base, the J end lost 2 bases, and 12 bases lay between the germline ends. There are 15 residues in the CDR3. As DNA, the CDR3 is TGTGCCAGCAGTGAATTCTCAGGAGGCGCCTACGAGCAGTACTTC. It yields the protein CASSEFSGGAYEQYF.

The V call is TRBV20-1, the J call TRBJ2-1; D might be TRBD1 or TRBD2, each matching 6 bases. The V and J ends lost 7 bases and 2 bases respectively, with 15 bases between them. Germline V gene sequence: CDR1 DFQATT, CDR2 SNEGSKA (reference sequence). The CDR3 has 14 amino acids. The CDR3 spells CSGSKGGPYNEQFF. The CDR3, as DNA: TGCAGTGGGAGTAAGGGGGGCCCCTACAATGAGCAGTTCTTC.

The J gene is TRBJ2-1, the V gene TRBV4-1; either TRBD1 or TRBD2 may fit D (5 bases each). This CDR3 is 16 amino acids long. V was shortened by 3 bases and J by 1 base, with 13 bases between the two germline ends. The V gene's germline CDR1 is MGHRA and CDR2 YSYEKL. The CDR3 nucleotides read TGCGCCAGCAGCCAGCCGGGGCCCGCGTCCTACAATGAGCAGTTCTTC. Translated: CASSQPGPASYNEQFF.

The V and J genes are TRBV5-1 and TRBJ2-7, with 12 bases aligning to TRBD2. The CDR3 consists of 14 residues. The V segment lost 2 bases and the J segment 5 bases; nucleotides outside the gene matches: 2. Per germline, CDR1 SGHRS and CDR2 YFSETQ. This CDR3 reads CASSFGLAGNEQYF. The CDR3 region has the DNA TGCGCCAGCAGCTTTGGACTAGCGGGGAACGAGCAGTACTTC. The variable domain in full, completed from reference TRBV5-1 and TRBJ2-7, reads KAGVTQTPRYLIKTRGQQVTLSCSPISGHRSVSWYQQTPGQGLQFLFEYFSETQRNKGNFPGRFSGRQFSNSRSEMNVSTLELGDSALYLCASSFGLAGNEQYFGPGTRLTVT.